This entry features one T cell receptor (beta chain) sequence. Its target antigen remains unknown. No base-level quality is on record; no much larger clone is a single base apart. Using the deep immunoSEQ assay, TCR CDR3 regions were amplified from genomic DNA by multiplex PCR. Extracted genomic DNA from each cell subset was spread evenly across all wells of several immunoSEQ 96-well plates, with each plate serving as a replicate. For sorted subsets, about 220 ng of genomic DNA, equivalent to 25,000 to 35,000 T cell genomes, went into each replicate PCR. Purified libraries were measured with a Qubit 3.0 fluorometer, size-checked on a Bioanalyzer 2100, and measured again with the KAPA Library Quantification kit. Every immunoSEQ 96-well plate was sequenced on a separate single-read 150-cycle Illumina NextSeq 550 flow cell. In the source study's methods: Because the immunoSEQ output held only junctional sequences and lacked quality scores, the filtering could not match the filtering applied to full-length reads. To assign V/J genes and CDR3, sequences were annotated against IMGT germline references using PyIR, a Python wrapper for IgBLAST v1.9. Reads with weak V/J assignments (E-value above 1e-6), missing CDR3, stop codons, out-of-frame junctions, or ambiguous translated residues were removed. A V3J clonotype was defined by an identical inferred V gene, J gene, and CDR3 amino acid sequence. Percentage overlap between repertoires was calculated by dividing the number of shared unique clonotypes by the size of the smaller repertoire. Three approaches were used to assess repertoire richness: RTK rarefaction, the Chao1 estimator, and Recon v2.1 estimates of unobserved clonotypes. OLGA was used to compute generation probabilities for all TCRbeta clonotypes that the gDNA method yielded from a few donors. TCRdb mirrors the immuneACCESS table, restricted to in-frame sequences. Some clones are absent from its copies; in checked studies, under half trace to an unresolved V gene, and the reason for the others is unknown. D and trimming were read from the DNA, whereas the V and J calls and clone size are those reported in that table. The sample data list around 2.5 million clones, and 80% to 95% of these were observed just once. The ten most abundant clones make up 0.36% of the sample.

The source of the sample is a study of shared clonotypes between healthy human individuals (TCRdb year 2020). Notes on the research overall: Three men and two women, aged 18 to 49 years, made up the cohort. For each donor, three plates each were used for CD4 naive and CD4 memory, two plates were used for CD8 naive, and one plate was used for CD8 memory. To increase sequencing depth and limit assay-specific biases, different laboratories used diverse techniques to prepare libraries and sequence TCR repertoires. To estimate repertoire size and how much clonotype sharing occurs between individuals, the study deeply sequenced the blood TCR repertoires of a handful of healthy adults. Per donor, leukapheresis produced somewhere between about 0.8 and 9.5 billion PBMCs. Results and caveats for the whole study, not just this receptor: Naive subsets generally had larger estimated clonotype richness than memory subsets did. Sampling was restricted to blood, and TCR repertoires in tissues likely differ from the TCR repertoires found in blood. Based on pairwise subsampling, the degree of clonotype sharing among donors was expected to be affected by sequencing depth. Rarefaction of sorted-subset datasets indicated incomplete sequencing despite the large sequencing depth. Because the study included only a small number of donors, the genetic and exposure-history diversity represented was limited. Clonotypes shared by all four sorted-subset donors showed higher generation probabilities than non-shared clonotypes. About 5% of naive CD4, 3.5% of naive CD8, approximately 2% of memory CD4, and roughly 0.4% of memory CD8 clonotypes were shared across several donors.

The CDR3 numbers 13 residues from cysteine through phenylalanine. Kept here is only the CDR3 DNA, which spans 39 bases and is read in frame from base 1. From the germline V gene, CDR1 is SNHLY and CDR2 is FYNNEI. Trimming accounts for 8 bases at V and 6 bases at J, while the number of junction bases matched to no gene is 3. Donors were healthy HIV-negative adults with no recently reported acute infections or vaccinations. Only Caucasian adults living in Nashville, Tennessee, USA were represented among the donors. CD4+ T cells were enriched by magnetic negative selection, after which naive cells were positively selected on CD45RA and the negative fraction was taken as the memory subset. Blood was collected by leukapheresis, and PBMCs were isolated by Ficoll-Histopaque density gradient centrifugation and then cryopreserved in liquid nitrogen vapor phase. Analytical flow cytometry was used to check the purity and quantity of each magnetically sorted T cell population. Genomic DNA was isolated from each sorted fraction and quantified by UV absorbance on a Nanodrop 2000c.

The clonotype originates from a man aged 18 to 30 in good health. Some clones in this sample may be carry-over from other donors' samples. Sequencing was done on a sample of naive CD4+ T cells from PBMCs. The cell subset or site label on this specimen signifies: CD45RA+ positively selected. Recombination joined TRBV2 with TRBJ2-3; 12 middle bases align to TRBD2. The DNA sequence follows: TGTGCCAGCGGACTAGCGGGATTGGATACGCAGTATTTT. Translation gives CASGLAGLDTQYF.